This T cell receptor (beta chain) was documented in a study of T cell changes during pregnancy in multiple sclerosis. Repertoires were generated with immunoSEQ multiplex PCR, while TCRdb's copy carries only in-frame clones and drops some. Counted here are about 130,000 clones, roughly 97% occurring once; the ten biggest clones make up about 0.42%. Germline V CDR1 and CDR2: SGHTA, FQGTGA. CDR3 length: 13 amino acids. Between the trimmed V and J ends, which lost 4 bases and 1 base, there was a span of 7 bases. This sequence was found in a female donor with multiple sclerosis, enrolled in a pregnancy study. The sequencing used peripheral blood, collected after pregnancy. The V and J genes are TRBV7-3 and TRBJ1-1; no firm D call. The CDR3 nucleotides read TGTGCCAGCAGCTGGGCCACGAACACTGAAGCTTTCTTT. Amino acid sequence: CASSWATNTEAFF.